Following are 26 T cell receptor beta chains from one sample sequenced in a study of T cell repertoires in cytomegalovirus infection. No antigens are known for them. TCRdb re-called the reads with MiXCR, one entry per CDR3 protein. The table has about 920,000 distinct CDR3 sequences, under 40% seen once. The sample in question was cultured CD8+ T cells from PBMCs, obtained from culture after CMV antigen stimulation. The receptors were gathered from a human donor in good health (CMV status not recorded). Some clones in this sample may be carry-over from other donors' samples.

There are a few counts of this clonotype. The chain uses TRBV7-9 and TRBJ2-7, with 8 bases aligning to TRBD2. CDR3 size: 13 residues. Per germline, CDR1 SEHNR and CDR2 FQNEAQ (reference sequence). With 8 bases clipped from V and 5 bases from J, the junction kept 8 bases outside the gene matches. CDR3 sequence (DNA): TGTGCCAGCGGCTCGGGGGGGCTGCACGAGCAGTACTTC. This sequence encodes CASGSGGLHEQYF.

This clonotype occurred once. The chain recombines TRBV27 with TRBJ1-5; D not resolved. Trimming removed 1 base at V and 3 bases at J, with 4 bases between. Germline CDR1 MNHEY, CDR2 SMNVEV (reference sequence). This CDR3 is 13 amino acids long. The CDR3 reads CASSLFNNQPQHF. CDR3 coding DNA: TGTGCCAGCAGTTTATTCAACAATCAGCCCCAGCATTTT.

This clonotype has only a few counts. This chain links TRBV6-5 with TRBJ2-3; 7 bases align to TRBD2. In germline, CDR1 is MNHEY, CDR2 SVGAGI. J lost 6 bases, V lost 6 bases, and 12 bases had no gene match. This CDR3 comprises 15 residues. In nucleotides, the CDR3 is TGTGCCAGCAGAAAACGGGGGGATAGAAGGGATACGCAGTATTTT. This gives the protein CASRKRGDRRDTQYF.

This clonotype was observed many times. The chain links TRBV7-2 to TRBJ2-5, with 7 positions matching TRBD2. Looked up from germline, CDR1 is SGHTA and CDR2 is FQGNSA. With V trimmed by 6 bases and J by 5 bases, 6 bases remained unmatched. CDR3 length: 13 amino acids. CDR3 protein: CASSVIGGETQYF. The CDR3 nucleotides read TGTGCCAGCAGTGTAATCGGGGGGGAGACCCAGTACTTC.

This chain connects TRBV7-9 to TRBJ1-2; 7 nucleotides agree with TRBD1. With V trimmed by 5 bases and J by 6 bases, 6 bases remained unmatched. CDR3 length equals 13 residues. Germline CDR1 is SEHNR and CDR2 is FQNEAQ (reference sequence). In DNA, the CDR3 is TGTGCCAGCAGCGGAGGGACAGCTGATGGCTACACCTTC. Its translation is CASSGGTADGYTF.

This clonotype has only a few counts. This chain joins TRBV6-2 or TRBV6-3 and TRBJ2-6; 7 bases are shared with TRBD1. The CDR3 contains 17 residues. Germline V lookup: CDR1 MNHEY, CDR2 SVGEGT. The J segment lost 0 bases and the V segment lost 8 bases, leaving 10 bases of the junction unmatched. CDR3 DNA: TGTGCCAGCCGTCCGGGACAGCGACGCTCTGGGGCCAACGTCCTGACTTTC. Amino acid sequence: CASRPGQRRSGANVLTF.

In this sample, this clonotype turned up a few times. The chain carries TRBV20-1 and TRBJ1-2, with D possibly TRBD1 on 5 matching bases. The CDR3 loop spans 15 amino acids. In germline, CDR1 is DFQATT, CDR2 SNEGSKA (reference sequence). With 3 bases removed from V and 3 bases from J, the gap between germline ends came to 17 bases. In DNA, the CDR3 is TGCAGTGCTAGCAGGGCCACCAAAAGGGACTATGGCTACACCTTC. Its protein is CSASRATKRDYGYTF.

The chain uses TRBV10-3 and TRBJ2-1; D uncertain. The CDR3 is made up of 12 amino acids. The germline V gene encodes CDR1 ENHRY and CDR2 SYGVKD. Between the trimmed V and J ends, which lost 11 bases and 0 bases, there was a span of 8 bases. CDR3 sequence reads: CAEGSSYNEQFF. The CDR3 nucleotides read TGTGCCGAAGGAAGCTCCTACAATGAGCAGTTCTTC.

This clonotype was seen only a few times. The rearrangement uses TRBV7-2 and TRBJ2-1; the D is unclear. Trimming removed 3 bases from V and 1 base from J, with 13 bases in between. Per the germline V gene, CDR1 is SGHTA and CDR2 is FQGNSA. The CDR3 loop spans 16 amino acids. The CDR3 is CASSLGQTFSYNEQFF. The CDR3, as DNA: TGTGCCAGCAGCTTGGGCCAGACTTTTTCCTACAATGAGCAGTTCTTC.

Turning to this clonotype: The junction departs from the called germline gene at one end, perhaps through a read error. Here the CDR3 reads CVSSEYYLSGGNTEAFF. Written as DNA, the CDR3 is TGTGTCAGCAGTGAATATTATCTCTCTGGGGGGAACACTGAAGCTTTCTTT. This chain links TRBV25-1 with TRBJ1-1, with D possibly being TRBD1 (5 bases). The CDR3 has 17 amino acids. Germline V gene lookup returns CDR1 MGHDK and CDR2 SYGVNS.

This clonotype was counted many times. The chain has TRBV7-2 and TRBJ2-1; 10 bases fit TRBD1. V was clipped by 5 bases and J by 10 bases; unmatched bases: 14. The CDR3 has 16 amino acids. Germline V gene data show CDR1 as SGHTA and CDR2 as FQGNSA. The CDR3 nucleotides read TGTGCCAGCAGCCCTAGACAGGGGGCGAGGAGATTCGAGCAGTTCTTC. Translation gives CASSPRQGARRFEQFF.

The gene calls are TRBV7-4 and TRBJ2-7; 7 bases fit TRBD1. The CDR3 is 14 residues long. V lost 4 bases and J lost 0; bases outside the gene matches: 3. Germline values: CDR1 SGHVT, CDR2 SQSDAQ. CDR3 sequence: CASSSDRASYEQYV. In DNA, the CDR3 is TGTGCCAGCAGCTCAGACAGGGCCTCCTACGAGCAGTACGTC.

This sequence joins TRBV7-4 and TRBJ2-5; 9 nucleotides line up with TRBD1. This CDR3 has 14 residues. Germline values: CDR1 SGHVT, CDR2 SQSDAQ. The J segment lost 6 bases and the V segment lost 5 bases, leaving 7 bases of the junction unmatched. CDR3 bases: TGTGCCAGCAGCCTACGGACAGGGGTGAAGACCCAGTACTTC. Translated: CASSLRTGVKTQYF.

The table lists this clonotype with a count of one. This chain joins TRBV19 and TRBJ1-1, with D uncertain. Deletions cut 2 bases from V and 1 base from J, with 8 bases between. Germline V lookup: CDR1 LNHDA, CDR2 SQIVND (reference sequence). There are 14 residues in the CDR3. The CDR3 sequence: CASSILLKNTEAFF. The CDR3 nucleotides read TGTGCCAGTAGTATATTGTTAAAGAACACTGAAGCTTTCTTT.

This rearrangement joins TRBV27 to TRBJ2-7; 9 bases agree with TRBD1. The CDR3 is 14 amino acids. CDR1 MNHEY and CDR2 SMNVEV come from the germline V gene (reference sequence). The junction had 6 bases not matched to a gene; V was cut back by 8 bases and J by 1 base. For the CDR3, the DNA is TGTGCCAGCGGTAGGGACAGGGCGTCCTACGAGCAGTACGTC. Translated, it gives CASGRDRASYEQYV.

This clonotype was detected only a few times. CDR3 bases: TGTGCCAGCAGTCCTATTCAAGCCCCAGGGCTCTACGAGCAGTACGTC. Encoded protein: CASSPIQAPGLYEQYV. The chain uses TRBV28 and TRBJ2-7, with D possibly TRBD1 on 5 matching bases. Germline V lookup: CDR1 MDHEN, CDR2 SYDVKM. The CDR3 consists of 16 residues. The V and J ends lost 5 bases and 3 bases respectively, with 20 bases between them.

V is TRBV10-3 and J is TRBJ2-1; tentatively, D is TRBD1 or TRBD2 (5 bases each). The CDR3 runs 15 residues. Germline loops: CDR1 ENHRY, CDR2 SYGVKD. Trimming took off 4 bases at V and 8 bases at J, with 18 bases between the two ends. The CDR3 bases are TGTGCCATCAGTGGAAAGGGGATCAGCGGCGATGAGCAGTTCTTC. It yields the protein CAISGKGISGDEQFF.

This chain joins TRBV5-1 and TRBJ2-2; D gene unclear. Per germline, CDR1 SGHRS and CDR2 YFSETQ. This CDR3 spans 14 amino acids. The V end lost 0 bases, the J end lost 7 bases, and 10 bases lay between the germline ends. This chain's CDR3 is CASSLGRLDGELFF. In nucleotides, the CDR3 is TGCGCCAGCAGCTTGGGGCGGCTTGACGGGGAGCTGTTTTTT. Complete variable domain (other parts from reference TRBV5-1 and TRBJ2-2): KAGVTQTPRYLIKTRGQQVTLSCSPISGHRSVSWYQQTPGQGLQFLFEYFSETQRNKGNFPGRFSGRQFSNSRSEMNVSTLELGDSALYLCASSLGRLDGELFFGEGSRLTVL.

With regard to this clonotype: A much larger clone is a single base away; this may be a read error. The V call is TRBV7-2, the J call TRBJ1-1, with 7 bases identical to TRBD1. This CDR3 has 16 residues. CDR1 and CDR2 (germline): SGHTA, FQGNSA. The CDR3 reads CASSFAPGQIHTETFF. The DNA for the CDR3 is TGTGCCAGCAGCTTCGCCCCGGGACAGATACACACTGAAACTTTCTTT. The full variable domain, in which reference TRBV7-2 and TRBJ1-1 provide the parts outside the CDR3, is GAGVSQSPSNKVTEKGKDVELRCDPISGHTALYWYRQSLGQGLEFLIYFQGNSAPDKSGLPSDRFSAERTGGSVSTLTIQRTQQEDSAVYLCASSFAPGQIHTETFFGQGTRLTVV.

This clonotype was seen repeatedly, ten times or more. This chain connects TRBV7-6 to TRBJ2-3; D gene uncertain. CDR3 size: 14 residues. Between the trimmed V and J ends, which lost 1 base and 6 bases, there was a span of 11 bases. CDR1 is SGHVS and CDR2 is FNYEAQ in the germline V gene. CDR3 in amino acids: CASSLGRSVDTQYF. DNA of the CDR3: TGTGCCAGCAGCTTAGGCCGATCTGTGGATACGCAGTATTTT.

The chain recombines TRBV14 with TRBJ2-1; TRBD1 aligns across 10 bases. After removal of 6 bases from V and 4 bases from J, the junction contained 12 bases not matched to a gene. The germline V gene has CDR1 SGHDN and CDR2 FVKESK. The CDR3 has 17 amino acids. The CDR3 DNA reads TGTGCCAGCAGTCCGGGACAGGGGACTCTTTTATACAATGAGCAGTTCTTC. As protein: CASSPGQGTLLYNEQFF.

This clonotype was recorded many times. The chain couples TRBV7-2 to TRBJ2-5, with 7 bases that match TRBD1. V lost 7 bases, J lost 1 base, and 18 bases stayed unmatched. The CDR3 has 18 residues. CDR1 is SGHTA, CDR2 FQGNSA, per germline. In nucleotides, the CDR3 is TGTGCCAGCAAACGGACAGGCGACTTATCCGCTGTCCAAGAGACCCAGTACTTC. The encoded protein is CASKRTGDLSAVQETQYF.

The chain has TRBV24-1 and TRBJ2-2; D is unresolved. Germline V gives CDR1 KGHDR, CDR2 SFDVKD. Trimming shortened V by 0 bases and J by 1 base, and 2 bases separated the two germline ends. The CDR3 is 14 residues long. The DNA of the CDR3 is TGTGCCACCAGTGATTTGCGGAACACCGGGGAGCTGTTTTTT. Protein sequence: CATSDLRNTGELFF.

The chain recombines TRBV9 with TRBJ1-6, with TRBD1 identical over 8 bases. The CDR3 has 14 residues. The V gene end was trimmed by 3 bases and the J gene end by 7 bases; junction bases not matched to a gene: 3. Germline V gives CDR1 SGDLS, CDR2 YYNGEE. Here the CDR3 DNA reads TGTGCCAGCAGCGACAGGGGGAGGAATTCACCCCTCCACTTT. Translation: CASSDRGRNSPLHF.

The V and J genes are TRBV6-5 and TRBJ2-1, with 9 bases lining up with TRBD2. Germline CDR1 MNHEY, CDR2 SVGAGI. Losses at the gene ends were 2 bases for V and 6 bases for J; bases not matched to a gene: 14. The CDR3 totals 18 residues. CDR3 amino acids: CASSYAVSRGGAVNEQFF. The CDR3 nucleotides read TGTGCCAGCAGTTACGCCGTCTCGCGCGGGGGGGCGGTCAATGAGCAGTTCTTC.

CDR3 residues: CATSGKQGVYGYTF. The CDR3 bases are TGTGCCACCAGTGGGAAGCAGGGAGTCTATGGCTACACCTTC. This chain connects TRBV24-1 to TRBJ1-2; perhaps TRBD1 as D (5 bases). Looked up from germline, CDR1 is KGHDR and CDR2 is SFDVKD. The CDR3 has 14 amino acids. V lost 5 bases to trimming and J lost 4 bases, with 13 bases between them.